The 13 T cell receptor beta chains in this list originate from one sample, sequenced in a study of blood T cell repertoires in COVID-19. Generated by immunoSEQ multiplex PCR, the TCRdb table keeps only in-frame clones and is missing some. Among 250,000 to 350,000 clones listed, approximately 88% were seen once. Input material: peripheral blood. These receptors were taken from a woman in her twenties or thirties who had recovered from COVID-19.

The J gene is TRBJ2-5, the V gene TRBV4-3, with D maybe TRBD2 (6 bases). The CDR3 is made up of 16 amino acids. Germline assignment: CDR1 LGHNA and CDR2 YSLEER. V lost 0 bases to trimming and J lost 2 bases, with 13 bases between them. CDR3 DNA sequence: TGCGCCAGCAGCCAAGACCCTAGCGTTAATCAAGAGACCCAGTACTTC. It translates to CASSQDPSVNQETQYF.

The chain joins TRBV10-3 to TRBJ2-2; TRBD1 is a possible D gene (5 bases). V dropped 4 bases and J dropped 6 bases, with 12 bases sitting between them. CDR3 length: 14 residues. CDR1 ENHRY and CDR2 SYGVKD come from the germline V gene. The CDR3 nucleotides are TGTGCCATCAGTGGGGTCAGGGCGTCCGGGGAGCTGTTTTTT. Its protein product is CAISGVRASGELFF.

The V and J genes are TRBV4-2 and TRBJ2-7; TRBD2 matches at 8 bases. The CDR3 is 16 residues long. The ends lost 2 bases at V and 3 bases at J; junction bases unmatched: 9. Germline loops: CDR1 LGHNA, CDR2 YNFKEQ. CDR3 in amino acids: CASSQSGTGGHYEQYF. CDR3 in DNA: TGTGCCAGCAGCCAATCTGGAACGGGGGGGCACTACGAGCAGTACTTC.

This clone was recorded only once. The chain combines TRBV5-1 with TRBJ2-2, with D unclear. This CDR3 spans 15 amino acids. V shed 4 bases and J shed 1 base, with 11 bases lying between them. The germline V gene encodes CDR1 SGHRS and CDR2 YFSETQ. The CDR3 DNA reads as TGCGCCAGCAGCGCCGAGCCCGGGAACACCGGGGAGCTGTTTTTT. Translated, it gives CASSAEPGNTGELFF.

Of note for this clone: Other DNA sequences of this sample code for an identical CDR3. This chain connects TRBV18 to TRBJ1-1; D ambiguous. CDR1 and CDR2 from the germline V gene are KGHSH and LQKENI. V shed 5 bases and J shed 2 bases, with 9 bases lying between them. This CDR3 spans 13 amino acids. The CDR3 region has the DNA TGTGCCAGCTCATTACAGAGCAACACTGAAGCTTTCTTT. Translating gives CASSLQSNTEAFF.

Of note for this clone: This CDR3 is also generated by other DNA sequences in the sample. The V gene is TRBV7-2, the J gene TRBJ2-7, with 8 bases matching TRBD1. Germline assignment: CDR1 SGHTA and CDR2 FQGNSA. J gave up 6 bases and V 4 bases, and 5 bases lay outside the gene matches. The CDR3 length is 13 residues. CDR3 in amino acids: CASSSDRGGEQYF. The CDR3, as DNA: TGTGCCAGCAGCTCCGACAGGGGTGGCGAGCAGTACTTC.

The rearrangement joins TRBV5-1 to TRBJ2-1; 14 bases are shared with TRBD2. Germline assignment: CDR1 SGHRS and CDR2 YFSETQ. The CDR3 is made up of 20 amino acids. V dropped 3 bases and J dropped 0; count of bases not matched to a gene: 11. As DNA, the CDR3 is TGCGCCAGCAGCTCTGGAGGACTAGCGGGGGGCCGGAGCTCCTACAATGAGCAGTTCTTC. This gives the protein CASSSGGLAGGRSSYNEQFF.

V and J are TRBV25-1 and TRBJ1-3; TRBD1 matches at 7 bases. The V gene's germline CDR1 is MGHDK and CDR2 SYGVNS. The J segment lost 5 bases and the V segment lost 3 bases, leaving 4 bases of the junction unmatched. The CDR3 consists of 14 residues. The CDR3 DNA is TGTGCCAGCAGTGAGTCAGGGGGGCGAAACACCATATATTTT. Translating gives CASSESGGRNTIYF.

The V call is TRBV19, the J call TRBJ2-7, with D perhaps TRBD1 (6 bases). V lost 5 bases to trimming and J lost 2 bases, with 16 bases between them. The germline gives CDR1 LNHDA, CDR2 SQIVND (reference sequence). The CDR3 loop spans 15 amino acids. CDR3 sequence reads: CASSRGWTDTYEQYF. The DNA of the CDR3 is TGTGCCAGTAGTCGGGGTTGGACAGATACCTACGAGCAGTACTTC.

There are a few counts of this clone. The CDR3 loop reads CASSQPATGEWAGELFF. In DNA form, the CDR3 reads TGTGCCAGCAGCCAACCAGCGACAGGGGAGTGGGCCGGGGAGCTGTTTTTT. The chain employs TRBV3-1 (or the pseudogene TRBV3-2) and TRBJ2-2, with 8 bases that match TRBD1. V was clipped by 2 bases and J by 6 bases; unmatched bases: 11. There are 17 residues in the CDR3. Germline values: CDR1 LGHDT, CDR2 YNNKEL (reference sequence).

The chain recombines TRBV2 with TRBJ1-1; D might be TRBD1 (5 bases). The ends were cut back, 7 bases at V and 0 bases at J, with 15 bases in the middle. The germline V gene encodes CDR1 SNHLY and CDR2 FYNNEI. This CDR3 is 15 amino acids long. In nucleotides, the CDR3 is TGTGCCAGCACTTCTGCAGGGCAAATGAACACTGAAGCTTTCTTT. It encodes CASTSAGQMNTEAFF. The whole variable domain, filled in from reference TRBV2 and TRBJ1-1, reads EPEVTQTPSHQVTQMGQEVILRCVPISNHLYFYWYRQILGQKVEFLVSFYNNEISEKSEIFDDQFSVERPDGSNFTLKIRSTKLEDSAMYFCASTSAGQMNTEAFFGQGTRLTVV.

The chain recombines TRBV5-1 with TRBJ2-5; D is ambiguous. The germline V gene encodes CDR1 SGHRS and CDR2 YFSETQ. V lost 1 base and J 3 bases, leaving 10 bases between the germline ends. The CDR3 is 14 residues long. For the CDR3, the DNA is TGCGCCAGCAGCTTGCTACCTGTCGAAGAGACCCAGTACTTC. It is translated as CASSLLPVEETQYF.

The chain uses TRBV7-9 and TRBJ2-7; TRBD1 agrees at 7 bases. The CDR3 runs 17 residues. The V gene's germline CDR1 is SEHNR and CDR2 FQNEAQ (reference sequence). The junction had 9 bases not matched to a gene; V was cut back by 1 base and J by 0 bases. CDR3 sequence: CASSLGPGTVNSYEQYF. In DNA form, the CDR3 reads TGTGCCAGCAGCTTAGGTCCGGGGACAGTGAACTCCTACGAGCAGTACTTC.